This T cell receptor beta chain was recorded in a study of T cells in women clearing cervical HPV infection. Study-level information: Women with histologically confirmed HPV16-related CIN3 or worse, 2 with invasive cancer, served as cases. Controls were women whose single incident HPV16 infection cleared within 12 months without precancer or cancer. Controls gave blood once infection was undetectable; cases at lesion identification.

Measured with immunoSEQ multiplex PCR; TCRdb has only the in-frame clones, and not every one. The listing records about 14,000 clones. About this clone: The CDR3 end falls 3 residues outside the read, so it is completed with the germline J gene.

There are 16 residues in the CDR3. The germline V and J ends were trimmed by 6 bases and 5 bases, with 20 bases remaining between them. Germline V gene lookup returns CDR1 LNHDA and CDR2 SQIVND (reference sequence). The sequence was collected from a woman between 18 and 69 years old with a cervical HPV16 infection that either progressed to CIN3+ or cleared (not recorded which). The rearrangement links TRBV19 to TRBJ2-1, with a weak D call TRBD1 (5 bases). The source material was blood buffy coat. The CDR3 here is CASRSPGGARNNEQFF. CDR3 bases read: TGTGCCAGTAGATCCCCCGGTGGGGCAAGGAACAATGAG.